This T cell receptor beta chain was obtained from a study of blood T cell repertoires in COVID-19. Assay used: immunoSEQ multiplex PCR; TCRdb lists only in-frame clones, some missing. The sample carries around 180,000 clones, approximately 85% recorded once. As to this clone: At one end, the junction sequence differs from germline, possibly due to a read error.

Cohorts were assigned according to the clinical history that participants reported. Two negative PCRs, clearance, or symptom resolution had been documented for recovered Cohort 3 donors. Germline CDR1 SQVTM, CDR2 ANQGSEA. The CDR3 length is 12 residues. The J gene is TRBJ1-1, the V gene TRBV29-1; 7 bases fit TRBD1. Sequencing was carried out using PBMCs or T cells enriched from blood (not recorded which). This clonotype was obtained from a woman aged 30 to 39 who had recovered from COVID-19. The CDR3 DNA sequence: TGCAGCGTTGTGGGTGCGCAGGGGGATGGGCTCTTT. Amino acid sequence: CSVVGAQGDGLF. Using reference TRBV29-1 and TRBJ1-1 for the parts outside the CDR3, the full variable domain is SAVISQKPSRDICQRGTSLTIQCQVDSQVTMMFWYRQQPGQSLTLIATANQGSEATYESGFVIDKFPISRPNLTFSTLTVSNMSPEDSSIYLCSVVGAQGDGLFGQGTRLTVV.